The TCR beta chain described here comes from a study of somatic mutations in cytotoxic T cells in rheumatoid arthritis. Study at large: The flow sorting of some V beta antibody-stained T-cell populations reached nearly 100% purity, and the sorted populations included V beta1+ cells sequenced for TCRB.

Positively selected by magnetic beads, CD4+ and CD8+ cells were purity-checked by flow cytometry. Points on this clone: Its target is not known.

The data were produced by immunoSEQ multiplex PCR, yet TCRdb's version contains in-frame clones alone and is incomplete. Counted here are over 8,500 clones, about 70% occurring once; the ten biggest clones make up around 40%. Study-wide results and caveats: For CD8+ T-cell clonality, rheumatoid arthritis patients and age-matched healthy controls did not differ significantly. CD8+ clonality increased with age in rheumatoid arthritis patients but not in healthy controls.

The sequence was collected from a man between 60 and 75 years old in good health. The sequencing sample was made of CD8+ T cells sorted from blood.

In DNA form, the CDR3 reads TGTGCCAGCAGCGTAGGAGACAGCCTCACCGGGGAGCTGTTTTTT. Its protein is CASSVGDSLTGELFF. V gene TRBV9 combines with J gene TRBJ2-2, with D possibly TRBD1 on 5 matching bases. This CDR3 region has 15 residues. Trimming left V 0 bases short and J 4 bases short, with 10 bases between. The V gene's germline CDR1 is SGDLS and CDR2 YYNGEE. Full variable domain (outside the CDR3, taken from reference TRBV9 and TRBJ2-2): DSGVTQTPKHLITATGQRVTLRCSPRSGDLSVYWYQQSLDQGLQFLIQYYNGEERAKGNILERFSAQQFPDLHSELNLSSLELGDSALYFCASSVGDSLTGELFFGEGSRLTVL.